This T cell receptor (beta chain) was identified during a study of blood T cell repertoires in COVID-19. Turning to the study itself: COVID-19 samples from acute and convalescent phases originated in the United States, Italy and Spain.

This study enrolled people aged 18 to 89 from approximately 24 US geographic areas. Membership in each cohort depended on participant-reported clinical history. Germline V lookup: CDR1 SGHNT, CDR2 YYREEE (reference sequence). V was clipped by 5 bases and J by 5 bases, with 19 bases between them. The length of the CDR3 is 15 residues. The method was immunoSEQ multiplex PCR; TCRdb's version includes in-frame clones alone and lacks a portion of them. The sample shows a few hundred thousand clones, more than 75% of them seen only once. The source material was PBMCs or T cells enriched from blood (not recorded which). This clonotype was obtained from a woman aged 40-49 years with acute COVID-19. V is TRBV5-4 and J is TRBJ2-5, with TRBD1 as a possible D gene (6 bases). The CDR3 DNA reads as TGTGCCAGCAGGAGAGGGGACACCGGTCGGGAGACCCAGTACTTC. This sequence encodes CASRRGDTGRETQYF.